These 9 T cell receptor beta chains came from one sample sequenced in a study of memory CD4+ T cells and cytomegalovirus serostatus. Clones were read by immunoSEQ multiplex PCR, and TCRdb kept only the in-frame ones, dropping some. The sample lists approximately 61,000 clones, 80% seen once, with approximately 0.5% in the top ten. Single viable CD3+CD4+CD8-CD45RO+ cells were sorted as the memory CD4+ T cells. The sample taken for sequencing was memory CD4+ T cells from blood. The receptors originated from an adult in good health and CMV-seronegative. Some clones in this sample may be carry-over from other donors' samples.

The V and J genes are TRBV10-3 and TRBJ1-6, with a tentative D call TRBD1 (6 bases). There are 15 residues in the CDR3. V was shortened by 6 bases and J by 5 bases, with 14 bases between the two germline ends. Looked up from germline, CDR1 is ENHRY and CDR2 is SYGVKD. This CDR3 is CAISAGVANNSPLHF. CDR3 bases: TGTGCCATCAGCGCAGGGGTCGCTAATAATTCACCCCTCCACTTT.

The chain employs TRBV10-3 and TRBJ2-1; D possibly corresponds to TRBD1 (6 bases). Germline V gives CDR1 ENHRY, CDR2 SYGVKD. Trimming left V 2 bases short and J 3 bases short, with 23 bases between. The CDR3 length is 19 residues. DNA of the CDR3: TGTGCCATCAGTGAGCCCCCGGGGACGACGGGACAAAACTACAATGAGCAGTTCTTC. Encoded protein: CAISEPPGTTGQNYNEQFF.

J is TRBJ1-1 and V is TRBV30; D is undetermined. Looked up from germline, CDR1 is GTSNPN and CDR2 is SVGIG (reference sequence). V was pared by 3 bases and J by 3 bases, with 11 bases between. This CDR3 has 13 residues. The CDR3 sequence is CAWRSGWDTEAFF. DNA of the CDR3: TGTGCCTGGAGATCCGGGTGGGACACTGAAGCTTTCTTT. Combining the CDR3 with reference TRBV30 and TRBJ1-1 gives the whole variable domain SQTIHQWPATLVQPVGSPLSLECTVEGTSNPNLYWYRQAAGRGLQLLFYSVGIGQISSEVPQNLSASRPQDRQFILSSKKLLLSDSGFYLCAWRSGWDTEAFFGQGTRLTVV.

This chain uses TRBV2 with TRBJ1-1, with TRBD1 identical over 7 bases. Per germline, CDR1 SNHLY and CDR2 FYNNEI. The CDR3 spans 11 residues. V was clipped by 11 bases and J by 0 bases; unmatched bases: 0. The chain's CDR3 is CAGTVNTEAFF. The CDR3 coding sequence is TGTGCCGGGACAGTGAACACTGAAGCTTTCTTT.

V and J are TRBV19 and TRBJ2-6; D is unclear. The germline V gene encodes CDR1 LNHDA and CDR2 SQIVND (reference sequence). The CDR3 has 14 residues. The V and J ends lost 4 bases and 4 bases respectively, with 8 bases between them. CDR3 sequence reads: CASSTETGANVLTF. CDR3 nucleotides: TGTGCCAGTAGTACAGAAACCGGGGCCAACGTCCTGACTTTC.

This clone has a single count. The rearrangement links TRBV7-9 to TRBJ1-2; maybe TRBD1 (5 bases). V was shortened by 5 bases and J by 4 bases, with 14 bases between the two germline ends. CDR3 length: 14 amino acids. CDR1 and CDR2 (germline): SEHNR, FQNEAQ (reference sequence). The CDR3 region is CASSTQVEFYGYTF. CDR3 DNA: TGTGCCAGCAGCACACAGGTGGAGTTCTATGGCTACACCTTC.

This clone is medium-sized within its sample. The V gene is TRBV2, the J gene TRBJ1-3; 7 nucleotides agree with TRBD1. From germline, CDR1 is SNHLY and CDR2 FYNNEI. V dropped 7 bases and J dropped 2; count of bases not matched to a gene: 5. This CDR3 has 14 residues. The chain's CDR3 is CASKVQGPGNTIYF. The CDR3 DNA reads TGTGCCAGCAAGGTACAGGGGCCTGGAAACACCATATATTTT.

The V and J genes are TRBV5-1 and TRBJ2-1; a possible D gene is TRBD1 (6 bases). Germline CDR1 and CDR2: SGHRS and YFSETQ. Trimming took 4 bases from V and 5 from J, leaving 13 bases between them. The CDR3 consists of 14 residues. The CDR3, as DNA: TGCGCCAGCAGCCTGTACAGGGCGGACAATGAGCAGTTCTTC. Its protein product is CASSLYRADNEQFF.

V and J are TRBV5-5 and TRBJ1-2; weak D call: TRBD1 (6 bases). This CDR3 is 11 amino acids long. Germline lookup yields CDR1 SGHKS and CDR2 YYEKEE (reference sequence). V was trimmed by 2 bases and J by 14 bases, leaving 13 bases between them. CDR3 in amino acids: CASSFASGETF. The CDR3 DNA is TGTGCCAGCAGCTTCGCGTCAGGGGAGACCTTC.